The clone carrying this T cell receptor beta chain was detected many times. Scientists recovered RNA and DNA together from roughly 18-30 mg of unsorted bulk tissue. Each sampled tumor had five separate regions taken from it. Every one of the tumor samples had a viable tumor cell content above 75%. Starting from roughly 540 ng of total RNA, TCR beta cDNA was produced with a primer in the constant region. Amplification in three nested multiplex PCR rounds with slightly modified ARM-PCR gave rise to TCR beta libraries. TCRdb reanalysed the multiplex PCR reads using MiXCR and keeps one entry per CDR3 protein. The table has 20,000 or so distinct CDR3 sequences, 65% to 85% seen once. This sample is part of a study of tumor-infiltrating lymphocytes in primary liver carcinoma. In the study overall: In every tissue type, samples returned a similar yield of roughly 3.65 to 7.5 million productive TCRbeta reads.

The sample consisted of liver tumor tissue from sampling region 2. Sample subset: tumor region T2, inferior pole. The sequence derives from a woman younger than 45 with primary liver carcinoma and hepatitis B virus infection.

The CDR3, as DNA: TGTGCCAGCGGAAGCACCGGGGAGCTGTTTTTT. Its translation is CASGSTGELFF. V and J are TRBV6-2 or TRBV6-3 and TRBJ2-2, with unresolved D. In germline, CDR1 is MNHEY, CDR2 SVGEGT. Deletions cut 8 bases from V and 4 bases from J, with 5 bases between. The CDR3 has 11 amino acids.